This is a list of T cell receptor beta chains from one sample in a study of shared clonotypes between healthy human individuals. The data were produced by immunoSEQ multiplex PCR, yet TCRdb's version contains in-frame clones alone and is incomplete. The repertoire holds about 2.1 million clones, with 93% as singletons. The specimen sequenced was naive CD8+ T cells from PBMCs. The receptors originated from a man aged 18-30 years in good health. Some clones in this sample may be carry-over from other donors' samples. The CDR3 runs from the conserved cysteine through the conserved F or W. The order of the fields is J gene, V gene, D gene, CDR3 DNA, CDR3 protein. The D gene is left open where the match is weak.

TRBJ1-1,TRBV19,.,TGTGCCAGTAGTCCCAGAGGAGCGGCCGCGGGCCAGGGTTTCTTT,CASSPRGAAAGQGFF
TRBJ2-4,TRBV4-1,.,TGCGCCAGCAGCCTAGGAGAGGGCGGCAAAAACATTCAGTACTTC,CASSLGEGGKNIQYF
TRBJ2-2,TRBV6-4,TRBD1,TGTGCCAGCCGCAGACAGGGGCCCGGCGGGGAGCTGTTTTTT,CASRRQGPGGELFF
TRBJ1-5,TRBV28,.,TGTGCCACAAGCTTCCGGGGGGTCGGCCAGCCCCAGCATTTT,CATSFRGVGQPQHF
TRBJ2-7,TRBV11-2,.,TGTGCCAGCAGCTTAGCAGGGAACGAGCAGTACTTC,CASSLAGNEQYF
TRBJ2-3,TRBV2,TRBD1,TGTGCCAGCAGCCTGGGACAGGGGGCCTCAGATACGCAGTATTTT,CASSLGQGASDTQYF
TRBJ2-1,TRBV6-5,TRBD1,TGTGCCAGCAGTGCAACAGGGGGCAATGAGCAGTTCTTC,CASSATGGNEQFF
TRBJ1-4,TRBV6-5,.,TGTGCCAGCAGTTACATGGGACACGCAACTAATGAAAAACTGTTTTTT,CASSYMGHATNEKLFF
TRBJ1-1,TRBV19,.,TGTGCCAGTAGATCGAGGGGGAACACTGAAGCTTTCTTT,CASRSRGNTEAFF
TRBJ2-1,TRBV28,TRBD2,TGTGCCAGCAGTCACCCCGGGACTAGCGGGAGGGATGAGCAGTTCTTC,CASSHPGTSGRDEQFF
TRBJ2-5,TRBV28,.,TGTGCCAGCAGCCTGACAGGTACCTTCCAAGAGACCCAGTACTTC,CASSLTGTFQETQYF
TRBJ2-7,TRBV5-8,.,TGTGCCAGCAGCTTAGAATCCTACGAGCAGTACTTC,CASSLESYEQYF
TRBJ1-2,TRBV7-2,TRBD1,TGTGCCAGCAGCTTACAAGGGGACAGCTATGGCTACACCTTC,CASSLQGDSYGYTF
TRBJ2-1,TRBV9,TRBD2,TGTGCCAGCAGCGCTTCTAGCGGAAGCTCCTACAATGAGCAGTTCTTC,CASSASSGSSYNEQFF
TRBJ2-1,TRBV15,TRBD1,TGTGCCACCAGCAGGACAGGGGCCTCCTCCTACAATGAGCAGTTCTTC,CATSRTGASSYNEQFF
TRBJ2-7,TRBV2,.,TGTGCCAGCAGTATGTACGAGCAGTACTTC,CASSMYEQYF
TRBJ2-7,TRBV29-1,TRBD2,TGCAGCGTTGTACTAGCGGAGTCCAGGGAGCAGTACTTC,CSVVLAESREQYF
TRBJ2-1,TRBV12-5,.,TGTGCTAGTGGCGAGGACGGGTGGGAGACCTACAATGAGCAGTTCTTC,CASGEDGWETYNEQFF
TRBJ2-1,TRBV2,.,TGTGCCGTCCAGGACTCACCGCGGGGCAATGAGCAGTTCTTC,CAVQDSPRGNEQFF
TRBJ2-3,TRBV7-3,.,TGTGCCAGCAGCTTAAGCGGATCCACAGATACGCAGTATTTT,CASSLSGSTDTQYF
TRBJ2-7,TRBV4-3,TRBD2,TGCGCCAGCAGCCAAGAACGGGGTAGCGGGAGGACCCACGAGCAGTACTTC,CASSQERGSGRTHEQYF
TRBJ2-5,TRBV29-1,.,TGCAGCGCAAAAAAGCCGGGGGTCCAAGAGACCCAGTACTTC,CSAKKPGVQETQYF
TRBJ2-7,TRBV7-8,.,TGTGCCAGCAGCTTAGCAGGCACCCCAATGGAGCAGTACTTC,CASSLAGTPMEQYF
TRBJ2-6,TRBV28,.,TGTGCCAGCAGCGAATTACGGGCCAACGTCCTGACTTTC,CASSELRANVLTF
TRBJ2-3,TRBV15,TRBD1,TGTGCCACCAGCGACCGGGACAGGGTTTTTATAGATACGCAGTATTTT,CATSDRDRVFIDTQYF
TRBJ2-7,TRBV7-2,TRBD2,TGTGCCAGCAGCCACTCGACTAGCGGGACTTCCTACGAGCAGTACTTC,CASSHSTSGTSYEQYF
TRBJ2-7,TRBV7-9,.,TGTGCCAGCAGCTTAGCCGACCAAATCGAGCAGTACTTC,CASSLADQIEQYF
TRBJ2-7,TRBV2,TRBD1,TGTGCCAGCAGTGAAAAGGGGACAGGGTCCTACGAGCAGTACTTC,CASSEKGTGSYEQYF
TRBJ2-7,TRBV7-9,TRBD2,TGTGCCAGCAGCTCACTAGCGGGAGGGCCCCACGAGCAGTACTTC,CASSSLAGGPHEQYF
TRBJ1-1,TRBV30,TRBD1,TGTGCCGAACAACAGGGGACTGAAGCTTTCTTT,CAEQQGTEAFF
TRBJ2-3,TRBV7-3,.,TGTGCCAGCAGCTTAATTAGGGAGTCGAGCACAGATACGCAGTATTTT,CASSLIRESSTDTQYF